These T cell receptor beta chains were read from a single sample in a study of cytomegalovirus exposure and HLA in healthy donors. Profiled with immunoSEQ multiplex PCR; TCRdb holds only in-frame clones, not every one. The sample holds 150,000 to 200,000 clones; less than 90% are singletons and the top ten take roughly 6.3%. Sequencing input: PBMCs. These receptors all come from a male donor in good health and CMV-seropositive. CDR3s leave out the opening cysteine and the closing phenylalanine or tryptophan. A D gene is named only where the DNA matches it firmly.

TRBV5-1	TRBD1	ASSLRTGATDTQY
TRBV9	-	ASSSAGSASGTGELF
TRBV7-9	TRBD1	ASSTGQGHGRTNEKLF
TRBV11-3	-	ASSSPEYYNEQF
TRBV2	-	ATLITIHEMNTEAF
TRBV2	-	ASRGMIAGNEQF
TRBV6-1	TRBD2	ASSDLAGDRNEQF
TRBV6-5	-	ATQSTVRRIEQY
TRBV5-6	TRBD1	ASSLTQGAWETQY
TRBV12-5	-	ASGLAVVEQY
TRBV6-1	TRBD1	ASESGTAQETQY
TRBV19	-	ASSIDPRDTYGYT
TRBV4-1	TRBD1	ASSVRQGTEAF
TRBV7-7	-	ASSFQEGREEY
TRBV4-3	-	ASSPQGRNEQF
TRBV7-2	-	ASSPLGLTYEQY
TRBV2	TRBD1	ARGSGTGRTDMQY
TRBV6-5	TRBD2	ASSYSLADSYEQY
TRBV7-3	-	ASSFQNRETQY
TRBV23-1	TRBD1	ASSLEKWGQGHRFSYNEQF
TRBV28	-	ASSRSTGIRGEQY
TRBV6-1	TRBD2	ASGRTSGRADTQY
TRBV18	TRBD1	ASSPGQRNTEAF